This TCR beta chain was found in a study of T cells in Graves' hyperthyroidism and ophthalmopathy. Diagnostic decisions used clinical symptoms, serum thyroxine and TRAb, thyroid ultrasound and orbital computed tomography. At least ten counts were recorded for this clonotype. What it binds is not known. This CDR3 spans 13 amino acids. The V end was cut by 5 bases, the J end by 3 bases, with 11 bases between. From germline, CDR1 is SNHLY and CDR2 FYNNEI. General study points: From stable hyperthyroidism, ophthalmopathy was set apart by a 13 V-J model.

Amplification of TCR beta CDR3 regions used RNA as the template. When the TCR CDR3 underwent first-round RT-PCR, the HTBI primer set was used. TCRdb redid the calling of the multiplex PCR reads with MiXCR, one entry per CDR3 protein. Of 600,000 to 900,000 distinct CDR3 sequences in the sample, roughly 15% are singletons; the top ten hold around 8.1%. Sequenced input: blood. V is TRBV2 and J is TRBJ2-7; D is perhaps TRBD1 (6 bases). This receptor was identified in a man between 18 and 29 years old with Graves' hyperthyroidism. The CDR3 spells CASSWNRDYEQYF. DNA of the CDR3: TGTGCCAGCAGTTGGAACAGGGACTACGAGCAGTACTTC.